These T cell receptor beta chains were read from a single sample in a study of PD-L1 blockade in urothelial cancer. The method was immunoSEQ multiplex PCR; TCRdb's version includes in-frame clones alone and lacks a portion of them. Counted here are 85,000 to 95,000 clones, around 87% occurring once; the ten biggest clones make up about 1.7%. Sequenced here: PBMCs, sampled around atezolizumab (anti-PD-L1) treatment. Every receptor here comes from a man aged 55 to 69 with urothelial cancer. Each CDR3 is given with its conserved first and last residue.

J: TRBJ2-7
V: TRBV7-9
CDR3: CASSSSGTRVEQYF

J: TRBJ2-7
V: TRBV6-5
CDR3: CASSLGTGAVGEQYF

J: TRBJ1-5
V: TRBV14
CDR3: CASTCSNQPQHF

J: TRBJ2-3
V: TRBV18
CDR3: CASSPPSGAQDTQYF

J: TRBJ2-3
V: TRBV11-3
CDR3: CASSLGLAGDAQYF

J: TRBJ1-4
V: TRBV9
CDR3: CASSVGTGINEKLFF

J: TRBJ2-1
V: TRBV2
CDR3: CASRGTSGRGGEQFF

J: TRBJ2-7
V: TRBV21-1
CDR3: CASSFGTEGRIGLRYEQYF

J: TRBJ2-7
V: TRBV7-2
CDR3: CASSARLAETYEQYF

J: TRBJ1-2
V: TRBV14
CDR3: CASSQVSRLGYTF